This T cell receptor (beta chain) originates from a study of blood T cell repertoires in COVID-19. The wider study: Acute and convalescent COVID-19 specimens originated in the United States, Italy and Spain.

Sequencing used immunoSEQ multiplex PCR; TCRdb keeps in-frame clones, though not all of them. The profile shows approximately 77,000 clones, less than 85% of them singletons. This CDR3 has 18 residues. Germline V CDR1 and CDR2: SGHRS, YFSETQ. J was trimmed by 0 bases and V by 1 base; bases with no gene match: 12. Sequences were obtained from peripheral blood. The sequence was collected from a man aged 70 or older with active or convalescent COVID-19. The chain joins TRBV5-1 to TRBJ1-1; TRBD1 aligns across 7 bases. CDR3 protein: CASSLWARGSLLNTEAFF. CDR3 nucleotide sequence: TGCGCCAGCAGCTTGTGGGCCAGGGGGAGCCTATTGAACACTGAAGCTTTCTTT.